This entry lists 25 T cell receptor beta chains sequenced from one sample in a study of T cell repertoires in cytomegalovirus infection. Antigen specificity for these receptors is unknown. MiXCR, applied by TCRdb to the reads, yields one record per CDR3 protein. The data hold roughly 120,000 distinct CDR3 sequences, with 32% observed a single time. Sequenced here: CD8+ T cells from cultured PBMCs, sampled from culture after CMV antigen stimulation. All receptors come from a human donor in good health (CMV status not recorded). Some clones in this sample may be carry-over from other donors' samples.

This sequence joins TRBV6-6 and TRBJ1-6, with a weak D call TRBD1 (6 bases). Trimming cost V 6 bases and J 0 bases, with 15 bases left between them. CDR3 length: 17 amino acids. Per germline, CDR1 MNHNY and CDR2 SVGAGI (reference sequence). The CDR3: CASRLQGVSSYNSPLHF. CDR3 nucleotide sequence: TGTGCCAGCAGGCTACAGGGAGTGAGCTCCTATAATTCACCCCTCCACTTT.

This clonotype was picked up a small number of times. The V and J genes are TRBV6-8 and TRBJ2-4; D is possibly TRBD2 (5 bases). The CDR3 totals 15 residues. Trimming cost V 6 bases and J 3 bases, with 15 bases left between them. Germline assignment: CDR1 MNHGY and CDR2 SAAAGT. CDR3 sequence: CASRVTLGGKNIQYF. CDR3 bases: TGTGCCAGCAGAGTGACTCTTGGAGGCAAAAACATTCAGTACTTC.

This clonotype has just a few counts. The chain recombines TRBV7-2 with TRBJ2-3; D gene uncertain. Germline-derived CDR1 and CDR2 are SGHTA and FQGNSA. CDR3 length: 15 amino acids. Trimming pared 5 bases from V and 0 bases from J, leaving 12 bases between. The CDR3 region has the DNA TGTGCCAGCAGCCCGATCCAGACTAGCACAGATACGCAGTATTTT. Translation gives CASSPIQTSTDTQYF. Based on the CDR3 plus reference TRBV7-2 and TRBJ2-3, the full variable domain is GAGVSQSPSNKVTEKGKDVELRCDPISGHTALYWYRQSLGQGLEFLIYFQGNSAPDKSGLPSDRFSAERTGGSVSTLTIQRTQQEDSAVYLCASSPIQTSTDTQYFGPGTRLTVL.

There are a few counts of this clonotype. The chain recombines TRBV4-1 with TRBJ2-6; TRBD2 might be the D (6 bases). The CDR3 loop spans 16 amino acids. The V end lost 4 bases, the J end lost 2 bases, and 12 bases lay between the germline ends. Germline V gene sequence: CDR1 MGHRA, CDR2 YSYEKL. Here the CDR3 reads CASSLAWRAGANVLTF. In nucleotides, the CDR3 is TGCGCCAGCAGCCTTGCCTGGAGGGCTGGGGCCAACGTCCTGACTTTC.

This clonotype has only a few counts. The chain couples TRBV7-6 to TRBJ1-2; D remains unclear. The CDR3 extends over 14 amino acids. Germline lookup yields CDR1 SGHVS and CDR2 FNYEAQ. Trimming took off 2 bases at V and 2 bases at J, with 9 bases between the two ends. CDR3 residues: CASSLSQANYGYTF. As DNA, the CDR3 is TGTGCCAGCAGCTTAAGTCAGGCGAACTATGGCTACACCTTC.

The chain uses TRBV6-1 and TRBJ1-2, with 10 bases fitting TRBD1. The ends lost 6 bases at V and 0 bases at J; junction bases unmatched: 10. Germline assignment: CDR1 MNHNS and CDR2 SASEGT. The CDR3 totals 17 residues. Here the CDR3 reads CASSLHGTGAANYGYTF. For the CDR3, the DNA is TGTGCCAGCAGCCTTCATGGGACAGGGGCGGCTAACTATGGCTACACCTTC.

This clonotype was counted between two and nine times. The rearrangement joins TRBV19 to TRBJ1-2, with D unresolved. This CDR3 is 13 amino acids long. From germline, CDR1 is LNHDA and CDR2 SQIVND (reference sequence). Trimming left V 5 bases short and J 3 bases short, with 10 bases between. This CDR3 reads CASSSRTYYGYTF. In DNA, the CDR3 is TGTGCCAGTAGTTCCCGGACCTACTATGGCTACACCTTC.

The chain recombines TRBV7-9 with TRBJ1-6; unclear D gene. CDR1 SEHNR and CDR2 FQNEAQ come from the germline V gene (reference sequence). Deletions cut 1 base from V and 10 bases from J, with 11 bases between. This CDR3 region has 14 residues. CDR3: CASSLESKWSPLHF. In DNA, the CDR3 is TGTGCCAGCAGCTTAGAATCGAAATGGTCACCCCTCCACTTT.

This clonotype was detected a few times. The chain carries TRBV5-6 and TRBJ2-5; D possibly corresponds to TRBD2 (5 bases). This CDR3 contains 15 residues. Looked up from germline, CDR1 is SGHDT and CDR2 is YYEEEE. The germline V and J ends were trimmed by 7 bases and 2 bases, with 18 bases remaining between them. The CDR3 nucleotides read TGTGCCAGCCACTTTCCGGGCGAGCGGCAAGAGACCCAGTACTTC. This translates into CASHFPGERQETQYF.

This clonotype was found a few times. A read error may account for a junction end that differs from germline. CDR3 DNA: TGTGCCAGCAGCGAAGGGGTGTGGGCCACTGAAGCTTTCTTT. Translation: CASSEGVWATEAFF. The rearrangement links TRBV6-1 to TRBJ1-1, with D possibly being TRBD1 (5 bases). From germline, CDR1 is MNHNS and CDR2 SASEGT. There are 14 residues in the CDR3.

This clonotype was seen a few times. This chain uses TRBV5-1 with TRBJ2-2; no firm D call. Trimming left V 2 bases short and J 1 base short, with 6 bases between. This CDR3 has 14 residues. Germline V gene data show CDR1 as SGHRS and CDR2 as YFSETQ. The CDR3 loop is CASSFTQNTGELFF. In DNA, the CDR3 is TGCGCCAGCAGCTTTACACAGAACACCGGGGAGCTGTTTTTT.

V and J are TRBV6-1 and TRBJ2-1, with TRBD2 as a possible D gene (6 bases). From germline, CDR1 is MNHNS and CDR2 SASEGT. The CDR3 extends over 17 amino acids. The V end lost 0 bases, the J end lost 3 bases, and 15 bases lay between the germline ends. CDR3 bases: TGTGCCAGCAGTGAAGCATCCAGCGGGTACCACTACAATGAGCAGTTCTTC. Its translation is CASSEASSGYHYNEQFF.

Only a few counts were recorded for this clonotype. The chain uses TRBV5-6 and TRBJ2-7; possible D gene TRBD2, 6 bases. This CDR3 contains 17 residues. Trimming took 4 bases from V and 0 from J, leaving 20 bases between them. Germline assignment: CDR1 SGHDT and CDR2 YYEEEE. DNA for the CDR3: TGTGCCAGCAGCGGTACATACGGGACTTCCGGCTCCTACGAGCAGTACTTC. Translating gives CASSGTYGTSGSYEQYF.

The sample holds many counts of this clonotype. This CDR3 reads CASSLRLAGASTDTQYF. The CDR3 DNA reads as TGTGCCAGCAGCCTTCGACTAGCGGGGGCTAGCACAGATACGCAGTATTTT. The chain couples TRBV7-8 to TRBJ2-3, with 12 bases aligning to TRBD2. This CDR3 has 17 residues. Trimming removed 5 bases from V and 0 bases from J; junction bases left unmatched: 6. The germline V gene encodes CDR1 SGHVS and CDR2 FQNEAQ.

The chain carries TRBV19 and TRBJ2-1; either TRBD1 or TRBD2 may supply D (6 bases each). Germline CDR1 and CDR2: LNHDA and SQIVND (reference sequence). The V gene lost 5 bases and the J gene lost 8 bases, with 13 bases spanning the gap. This CDR3 is 13 amino acids long. CDR3 protein: CASSDLGGYEQFF. The CDR3 DNA sequence: TGTGCCAGTAGTGACCTCGGGGGCTATGAGCAGTTCTTC.

This clonotype was detected only a few times. V gene TRBV20-1 combines with J gene TRBJ2-3; D gene uncertain. Deletions cut 2 bases from V and 2 bases from J, with 17 bases between. The CDR3 has 16 amino acids. The V gene's germline CDR1 is DFQATT and CDR2 SNEGSKA (reference sequence). The CDR3 sequence is CSARSLSESFTDTQYF. The CDR3 DNA reads as TGCAGTGCTAGAAGCTTGAGCGAATCATTCACAGATACGCAGTATTTT.

This chain uses TRBV28 with TRBJ1-5; TRBD1 matches 8 bases. Germline loops: CDR1 MDHEN, CDR2 SYDVKM. The CDR3 totals 19 residues. The V gene end was trimmed by 3 bases and the J gene end by 1 base; junction bases not matched to a gene: 14. CDR3 bases: TGTGCCAGCAGTTTCCAGGGGGCTGAAGTACTTCTGAGCAATCAGCCCCAGCATTTT. Translating it yields CASSFQGAEVLLSNQPQHF.

This clonotype has just one count. The rearrangement joins TRBV4-1 to TRBJ2-7; D tentatively fits TRBD1 or TRBD2 (6 bases each). In germline, CDR1 is MGHRA, CDR2 YSYEKL. This CDR3 is 14 amino acids long. The germline V and J ends were trimmed by 1 base and 2 bases, with 9 bases remaining between them. CDR3 sequence: CASSQAGAAYEQYF. The CDR3 DNA sequence: TGCGCCAGCAGCCAAGCGGGGGCCGCCTACGAGCAGTACTTC.

The rearrangement links TRBV25-1 to TRBJ2-3, with no clear D. V lost 1 base, J lost 0 bases, and 11 bases lay in between. This CDR3 region has 16 residues. CDR1 and CDR2 (germline): MGHDK, SYGVNS. This CDR3 reads CASSEFWLTSTDTQYF. The DNA for the CDR3 is TGTGCCAGCAGTGAATTTTGGCTAACTAGCACAGATACGCAGTATTTT.

This clonotype appeared a few times. V is TRBV5-6 and J is TRBJ1-2; D is possibly TRBD1 (5 bases). V was clipped by 2 bases and J by 8 bases, with 10 bases between them. Germline assignment: CDR1 SGHDT and CDR2 YYEEEE. This CDR3 spans 12 amino acids. The CDR3 loop is CASSFPGKGYTF. The CDR3 DNA is TGTGCCAGCAGCTTTCCAGGGAAGGGCTACACCTTC.

This clonotype appeared a few times. The chain uses TRBV6-6 and TRBJ2-5; no clear D. V was shortened by 0 bases and J by 0 bases, with 2 bases between the two germline ends. Germline V gene sequence: CDR1 MNHNY, CDR2 SVGAGI (reference sequence). The CDR3 is made up of 13 amino acids. DNA for the CDR3: TGTGCCAGCAGTTACTCGGACCAAGAGACCCAGTACTTC. This encodes CASSYSDQETQYF.

This clonotype was observed a handful of times. V is TRBV7-8 and J is TRBJ1-1; D call uncertain. Looked up from germline, CDR1 is SGHVS and CDR2 is FQNEAQ. V was pared by 0 bases and J by 7 bases, with 3 bases between. The CDR3 covers 11 residues. CDR3 loop: CASSLALEAFF. CDR3 in DNA: TGTGCCAGCAGCTTAGCCCTTGAAGCTTTCTTT.

The CDR3 loop is CASSGSGTRAGPQYF. CDR3 bases: TGTGCCAGCAGCGGATCCGGGACGCGAGCGGGTCCGCAGTATTTT. V gene TRBV5-6 combines with J gene TRBJ2-3; D possibly corresponds to TRBD2 (6 bases). The CDR3 contains 15 residues. Germline CDR1 is SGHDT and CDR2 is YYEEEE. Between the trimmed V and J ends, which lost 4 bases and 10 bases, there was a span of 22 bases.

The chain joins TRBV4-1 to TRBJ2-7, with D uncertain. The CDR3 contains 14 residues. Germline V CDR1 and CDR2: MGHRA, YSYEKL. With 1 base removed from V and 2 bases from J, the gap between germline ends came to 9 bases. CDR3 sequence reads: CASSQGGQAYEQYF. The CDR3 DNA reads as TGCGCCAGCAGCCAAGGGGGTCAGGCCTACGAGCAGTACTTC.

This clonotype was found a few times. The chain joins TRBV5-4 to TRBJ1-3, with a weak D call TRBD1 (5 bases). Deletions cut 3 bases from V and 3 bases from J, with 13 bases between. The CDR3 length is 15 residues. Germline V gene sequence: CDR1 SGHNT, CDR2 YYREEE (reference sequence). Here the CDR3 DNA reads TGTGCCAGCAGCTGGGGACTCTCTGATGGAAACACCATATATTTT. This sequence encodes CASSWGLSDGNTIYF.